The 32 T cell receptor beta chains listed next were all sequenced from one sample in a study of blood T cell repertoires in COVID-19. TCRdb keeps only in-frame clones here, not all; method: immunoSEQ multiplex PCR. The sample holds about 400,000 clones, around nine tenths seen once. Material for sequencing was PBMCs or T cells enriched from blood (not recorded which). Receptors were obtained from a woman aged 50 to 60 who had recovered from COVID-19.

This chain uses TRBV7-9 with TRBJ2-1; D remains ambiguous. This CDR3 region has 14 residues. CDR1 and CDR2 from the germline V gene are SEHNR and FQNEAQ (reference sequence). V was cut by 5 bases and J by 0 bases, with 8 bases left in between. The CDR3, as DNA: TGTGCCAGCAGCCCCAATTTCTCCTACAATGAGCAGTTCTTC. Its translation is CASSPNFSYNEQFF.

The chain has TRBV6-5 and TRBJ1-1; tentatively, D is TRBD1 (6 bases). The V end was cut by 7 bases, the J end by 8 bases, with 11 bases between. The CDR3 is 11 residues long. Germline loops: CDR1 MNHEY, CDR2 SVGAGI. This chain's CDR3 is CASKRGTEAFF. The CDR3 DNA follows: TGTGCCAGCAAGCGAGGGACAGAAGCTTTCTTT.

The V gene is TRBV3-1 (or the pseudogene TRBV3-2), the J gene TRBJ2-7; weak D call: TRBD2 (6 bases). The germline V gene encodes CDR1 LGHDT and CDR2 YNNKEL (reference sequence). The V end lost 0 bases, the J end lost 6 bases, and 15 bases lay between the germline ends. This CDR3 contains 15 residues. The CDR3 DNA sequence: TGTGCCAGCAGCCAAGAGGAATGGCGGGGCGTCGAGCAGTACTTC. It encodes CASSQEEWRGVEQYF.

This rearrangement joins TRBV18 to TRBJ1-1; D is perhaps TRBD1 (6 bases). CDR3 size: 14 residues. The V end lost 5 bases, the J end lost 2 bases, and 12 bases lay between the germline ends. Germline-derived CDR1 and CDR2 are KGHSH and LQKENI. CDR3: CASSGGKGNTEAFF. CDR3 coding DNA: TGTGCCAGCTCAGGGGGCAAGGGAAACACTGAAGCTTTCTTT.

The rearrangement joins TRBV19 to TRBJ1-5; TRBD1 agrees at 7 bases. Germline CDR1 LNHDA, CDR2 SQIVND (reference sequence). The CDR3 contains 14 residues. Trimming at V came to 7 bases and at J to 7 bases, leaving 10 bases not matched to a gene. The CDR3 spells CASIGGSGPQPQHF. CDR3 DNA sequence: TGTGCCAGTATAGGGGGCTCCGGCCCCCAGCCCCAGCATTTT.

The chain recombines TRBV27 with TRBJ2-6, with 9 positions matching TRBD1. CDR3 length: 17 amino acids. J was trimmed by 1 base and V by 9 bases; bases with no gene match: 10. Germline CDR1 reads MNHEY; CDR2 reads SMNVEV (reference sequence). This CDR3 reads CASYPGQGRSGANVLTF. Here the CDR3 DNA reads TGTGCCAGTTACCCGGGACAGGGTCGTTCTGGGGCCAACGTCCTGACTTTC. The full variable domain, rest sourced from reference TRBV27 and TRBJ2-6, is EAQVTQNPRYLITVTGKKLTVTCSQNMNHEYMSWYRQDPGLGLRQIYYSMNVEVTDKGDVPEGYKVSRKEKRNFPLILESPSPNQTSLYFCASYPGQGRSGANVLTFGAGSRLTVL.

J is TRBJ2-3 and V is TRBV7-2; a possible D gene is TRBD2 (5 bases). V was clipped by 1 base and J by 4 bases, with 9 bases between them. This CDR3 contains 14 residues. Germline assignment: CDR1 SGHTA and CDR2 FQGNSA. CDR3 loop: CASSLGFGADTQYF. CDR3 sequence (DNA): TGTGCCAGCAGCTTAGGGTTCGGGGCAGATACGCAGTATTTT.

V is TRBV18 and J is TRBJ2-1, with 10 nucleotides matching TRBD2. The CDR3 is 15 amino acids. V was pared by 3 bases and J by 8 bases, with 7 bases of the junction left unmatched. CDR1 is KGHSH, CDR2 LQKENI, per germline. The CDR3 region is CASSPPGLASHEQFF. The CDR3 bases are TGTGCCAGCTCACCCCCGGGACTAGCGTCCCATGAGCAGTTCTTC.

This clone has just one count. The chain has TRBV2 and TRBJ1-3, with D hard to call. Trimming took 6 bases from V and 8 from J, leaving 20 bases between them. This CDR3 is 15 amino acids long. Looked up from germline, CDR1 is SNHLY and CDR2 is FYNNEI. The CDR3: CASSDPSDYRDTIYF. The CDR3 DNA reads as TGTGCCAGCAGCGACCCCTCCGATTATCGGGACACCATATATTTT.

This clone was found once. The chain uses TRBV27 and TRBJ1-3, with TRBD1 as a possible D gene (6 bases). The V end was cut by 6 bases, the J end by 4 bases, with 16 bases between. Germline CDR1 reads MNHEY; CDR2 reads SMNVEV (reference sequence). The CDR3 is 15 amino acids. CDR3 in amino acids: CASRAGGVRGNTIYF. The CDR3 DNA reads TGTGCCAGCAGAGCGGGGGGCGTGAGGGGAAACACCATATATTTT.

This sequence joins TRBV29-1 and TRBJ2-5; D is perhaps TRBD1 (9 bases). Trimming left V 1 base short and J 9 bases short, with 21 bases between. This CDR3 has 15 residues. Germline CDR1 and CDR2: SQVTM and ANQGSEA. The CDR3 region has the DNA TGCAGCGTTGAAGGCGGGAGGACAGGGGTGGAGGCCCAGTACTTC. Translation: CSVEGGRTGVEAQYF. The whole variable domain, filled in from reference TRBV29-1 and TRBJ2-5, reads SAVISQKPSRDICQRGTSLTIQCQVDSQVTMMFWYRQQPGQSLTLIATANQGSEATYESGFVIDKFPISRPNLTFSTLTVSNMSPEDSSIYLCSVEGGRTGVEAQYFGPGTRLLVL.

The chain links TRBV11-2 to TRBJ2-7, with a weak D call TRBD1 (5 bases). V lost 5 bases and J lost 3, with 14 bases in between. The CDR3 runs 14 residues. CDR1 SGHAT and CDR2 FQNNGV come from the germline V gene. The DNA for the CDR3 is TGTGCCAGCAGCGCCACAGGATACGACTACGAGCAGTACTTC. This translates into CASSATGYDYEQYF.

This clone was detected a few times. The V gene is TRBV4-2, the J gene TRBJ1-1; D perhaps matches TRBD1 (5 bases). Germline V gives CDR1 LGHNA, CDR2 YNFKEQ. The CDR3 sequence is 16 residues long. Trimming took 0 bases from V and 1 from J, leaving 12 bases between them. The CDR3 DNA reads as TGTGCCAGCAGCCAAGATACAGGATGGGGGAACACTGAAGCTTTCTTT. This encodes CASSQDTGWGNTEAFF.

This clone was seen a few times. This CDR3 reads CASSFRAGGGAYNEQFF. DNA for the CDR3: TGTGCCAGCAGCTTCCGCGCGGGGGGTGGTGCCTACAATGAGCAGTTCTTC. This sequence joins TRBV7-8 and TRBJ2-1; TRBD2 matches 8 bases. This CDR3 spans 17 amino acids. The ends lost 3 bases at V and 2 bases at J; junction bases unmatched: 9. The germline CDR1 and CDR2 sequences are SGHVS and FQNEAQ.

The V and J genes are TRBV25-1 and TRBJ2-1; possibly TRBD2 for D (5 bases). Germline lookup yields CDR1 MGHDK and CDR2 SYGVNS. Trimming left V 10 bases short and J 6 bases short, with 19 bases between. The CDR3 consists of 14 residues. The CDR3 sequence is CAISDSGRANEQFF. CDR3 nucleotide sequence: TGTGCCATCTCGGACTCCGGAAGGGCCAATGAGCAGTTCTTC.

V gene TRBV5-6 combines with J gene TRBJ2-1, with D perhaps matching TRBD2 (6 bases). The V end was cut by 6 bases, the J end by 0 bases, with 13 bases between. This CDR3 region has 15 residues. The V gene's germline CDR1 is SGHDT and CDR2 YYEEEE. This CDR3 is CASTVGGSSYNEQFF. The DNA of the CDR3 is TGTGCCAGCACCGTGGGGGGAAGCTCCTACAATGAGCAGTTCTTC. Supplemented by reference TRBV5-6 and TRBJ2-1, the full variable domain reads DAGVTQSPTHLIKTRGQQVTLRCSPKSGHDTVSWYQQALGQGPQFIFQYYEEEERQRGNFPDRFSGHQFPNYSSELNVNALLLGDSALYLCASTVGGSSYNEQFFGPGTRLTVL.

The CDR3 region has the DNA TGTGCCAGCTCACCGGGAGCGATCTTCTATGGCTACACCTTC. It encodes CASSPGAIFYGYTF. The J gene is TRBJ1-2, the V gene TRBV18; the D is unclear. V lost 3 bases to trimming and J lost 4 bases, with 12 bases between them. CDR1 and CDR2 from the germline V gene are KGHSH and LQKENI. The CDR3 loop spans 14 amino acids.

The rearrangement joins TRBV4-3 to TRBJ1-4, with D uncertain. V was trimmed by 0 bases and J by 8 bases, leaving 22 bases between them. Germline loops: CDR1 LGHNA, CDR2 YSLEER. CDR3 length: 18 residues. The CDR3 sequence is CASSQDPMGPGFREKLFF. DNA of the CDR3: TGCGCCAGCAGCCAAGACCCTATGGGTCCGGGGTTTCGGGAAAAACTGTTTTTT.

This clone has a handful of counts. This chain joins TRBV28 and TRBJ1-1; tentative D call: TRBD1 (5 bases). Trimming removed 5 bases at V and 2 bases at J, with 15 bases between. The germline V gene encodes CDR1 MDHEN and CDR2 SYDVKM. CDR3 length: 15 amino acids. The CDR3 coding sequence is TGTGCCAGCAGTCCCCACCAGGGATCTAACACTGAAGCTTTCTTT. This sequence encodes CASSPHQGSNTEAFF.

The chain combines TRBV3-1 (or the pseudogene TRBV3-2) with TRBJ1-2, with no clear D. The germline V and J ends were trimmed by 2 bases and 1 base, with 8 bases remaining between them. Germline assignment: CDR1 LGHDT and CDR2 YNNKEL (reference sequence). The CDR3 has 14 amino acids. The CDR3 DNA follows: TGTGCCAGCAGCCAAAATCGGGATAACTATGGCTACACCTTC. Amino acids: CASSQNRDNYGYTF.

This sequence joins TRBV7-8 and TRBJ2-1; tentatively, D is TRBD2 (5 bases). Germline V gene lookup returns CDR1 SGHVS and CDR2 FQNEAQ. CDR3 length equals 17 residues. V was shortened by 5 bases and J by 5 bases, with 22 bases between the two germline ends. CDR3 DNA: TGTGCCAGCAGCCTCCGGGTCCGCCCGGGGAGCGACAATGAGCAGTTCTTC. Translating it yields CASSLRVRPGSDNEQFF.

Here the CDR3 reads CASSGTGAAFF. As DNA, the CDR3 is TGTGCCAGCAGCGGGACAGGGGCAGCTTTCTTT. V and J are TRBV11-3 and TRBJ1-1, with 10 bases fitting TRBD1. The J segment lost 10 bases and the V segment lost 5 bases, leaving 1 base of the junction unmatched. The V gene's germline CDR1 is SGHNT and CDR2 YENEEA. The CDR3 contains 11 residues.

The chain couples TRBV25-1 to TRBJ1-2, with D maybe TRBD1 (5 bases). The germline V gene encodes CDR1 MGHDK and CDR2 SYGVNS. Trimming took off 6 bases at V and 8 bases at J, with 7 bases between the two ends. CDR3 length: 10 amino acids. The chain's CDR3 is CASRGLGYTF. The CDR3 nucleotides read TGTGCCAGCAGGGGGCTGGGCTACACCTTC.

The gene calls are TRBV7-8 and TRBJ1-4; 8 nucleotides line up with TRBD1. The J segment lost 0 bases and the V segment lost 5 bases, leaving 14 bases of the junction unmatched. Per the germline V gene, CDR1 is SGHVS and CDR2 is FQNEAQ. The CDR3 consists of 19 residues. CDR3 in DNA: TGTGCCAGCAGCACGACAGGGGCCACCCGAATTGCAACTAATGAAAAACTGTTTTTT. This gives the protein CASSTTGATRIATNEKLFF.

This sequence joins TRBV7-2 and TRBJ2-3, with a weak D call TRBD1 (6 bases). The ends were cut back, 3 bases at V and 3 bases at J, with 7 bases in the middle. The CDR3 consists of 13 residues. The germline CDR1 and CDR2 sequences are SGHTA and FQGNSA. CDR3 coding DNA: TGTGCCAGCAGCTTCACAGGGACAGATACGCAGTATTTT. Translated, it gives CASSFTGTDTQYF.

The chain couples TRBV28 to TRBJ2-7, with 9 nucleotides matching TRBD1. The V gene's germline CDR1 is MDHEN and CDR2 SYDVKM. Trimming took 4 bases from V and 4 from J; bases not matched to a gene: 8. The CDR3 is made up of 15 amino acids. The CDR3 sequence: CASSSKGQGRYEQYF. The CDR3 region has the DNA TGTGCCAGCAGTTCCAAGGGACAGGGTCGGTACGAGCAGTACTTC.

V and J are TRBV3-1 (or the pseudogene TRBV3-2) and TRBJ2-7, with 8 nucleotides matching TRBD1. CDR3 length: 13 amino acids. Germline V lookup: CDR1 LGHDT, CDR2 YNNKEL (reference sequence). Trimming at V came to 6 bases and at J to 0 bases, leaving 1 base not matched to a gene. CDR3: CASRGTGSYEQYF. For the CDR3, the DNA is TGTGCCAGCAGGGGGACAGGCTCCTACGAGCAGTACTTC.

J is TRBJ1-2 and V is TRBV2, with no clear D. The CDR3 spans 15 residues. The V end lost 0 bases, the J end lost 7 bases, and 15 bases lay between the germline ends. Germline V gives CDR1 SNHLY, CDR2 FYNNEI. The CDR3 loop is CASSEALQGAVGYTF. CDR3 nucleotide sequence: TGTGCCAGCAGTGAAGCGCTTCAAGGAGCCGTTGGCTACACCTTC.

This clone was detected a few times. The chain employs TRBV5-6 and TRBJ1-2; 8 bases agree with TRBD1. Germline values: CDR1 SGHDT, CDR2 YYEEEE. V lost 9 bases and J lost 1; bases outside the gene matches: 5. The CDR3 spans 13 residues. The CDR3 sequence is CATGTGLNYGYTF. The CDR3 nucleotides are TGTGCCACTGGGACAGGCCTTAACTATGGCTACACCTTC.

This clone was counted only a few times. This chain connects TRBV3-1 (or the pseudogene TRBV3-2) to TRBJ1-6; D possibly corresponds to TRBD1 (6 bases). Germline CDR1 reads LGHDT; CDR2 reads YNNKEL (reference sequence). V was trimmed by 5 bases and J by 2 bases, leaving 13 bases between them. The CDR3 sequence is 16 residues long. The CDR3 nucleotides read TGTGCCAGCAGCGTGGACAGCTCTCCCTATAATTCACCCCTCCACTTT. Protein product: CASSVDSSPYNSPLHF.

This clone appeared a few times. The chain employs TRBV7-2 and TRBJ1-1; TRBD1 might be the D (6 bases). Trimming left V 5 bases short and J 8 bases short, with 12 bases between. Germline CDR1 reads SGHTA; CDR2 reads FQGNSA. There are 12 residues in the CDR3. CDR3 DNA sequence: TGTGCCAGCAGCGCACAGGGAACCGAAGCTTTCTTT. Translation gives CASSAQGTEAFF.

V is TRBV5-1 and J is TRBJ2-1; 11 positions match TRBD2. The length of the CDR3 is 16 residues. Germline lookup yields CDR1 SGHRS and CDR2 YFSETQ. V dropped 5 bases and J dropped 8; count of bases not matched to a gene: 12. The CDR3 protein is CASRRLAGGQWYEQFF. CDR3 nucleotides: TGCGCCAGCAGGAGGCTAGCGGGGGGCCAATGGTATGAGCAGTTCTTC.